One and the same sample provided the 8 T cell receptor beta chains below, sequenced in a study of blood T cell repertoires in COVID-19 (dated by TCRdb to about 2020). The library was obtained by the immunoSEQ multiplex PCR assay. Not all clones reach the TCRdb copy of this immuneACCESS table, which keeps in-frame sequences only. Checked studies attribute under half of the gap to unresolved V genes and leave the rest unexplained. This sample has 55,000 to 65,000 clones in its table, and more than 85% of those were observed once. The top ten constitute approximately 5.1% of the sample. The sequencing input was peripheral blood. These TCRs come from an elderly man in a cohort sampled during active COVID-19.

The V call is TRBV7-3, the J call TRBJ2-1; 10 bases fit TRBD2. The CDR3 loop spans 15 amino acids. J was trimmed by 3 bases and V by 4 bases; bases with no gene match: 3. The germline gives CDR1 SGHTA, CDR2 FQGTGA. Here the CDR3 reads CASSSRLAGYNEQFF. The CDR3 DNA reads as TGTGCCAGCAGCTCACGACTAGCGGGCTACAATGAGCAGTTCTTC. Variable domain in full (rest from reference TRBV7-3 and TRBJ2-1): GAGVSQTPSNKVTEKGKYVELRCDPISGHTALYWYRQSLGQGPEFLIYFQGTGAADDSGLPNDRFFAVRPEGSVSTLKIQRTERGDSAVYLCASSSRLAGYNEQFFGPGTRLTVL.

This rearrangement joins TRBV7-2 to TRBJ2-3; 11 bases match TRBD2. The germline CDR1 and CDR2 sequences are SGHTA and FQGNSA. The CDR3 is made up of 14 amino acids. V lost 6 bases and J lost 4; bases outside the gene matches: 3. The CDR3 DNA sequence: TGTGCCAGCAGGGTAGCGGGAGGGCCAGATACGCAGTATTTT. Translation: CASRVAGGPDTQYF.

Only a few counts were recorded for this clone. J is TRBJ2-1 and V is TRBV27, with TRBD2 identical over 8 bases. Losses at the gene ends were 5 bases for V and 10 bases for J; bases not matched to a gene: 7. CDR1 is MNHEY, CDR2 SMNVEV, per germline (reference sequence). CDR3 length: 13 residues. The chain's CDR3 is CASSPGGGREQFF. CDR3 bases: TGTGCCAGCAGTCCCGGGGGGGGCAGGGAGCAGTTCTTC.

V usage is TRBV7-2 and J usage is TRBJ1-5; 8 bases match TRBD1. CDR3 length: 15 amino acids. The germline V gene encodes CDR1 SGHTA and CDR2 FQGNSA. With 1 base clipped from V and 6 bases from J, the junction kept 5 bases outside the gene matches. As DNA, the CDR3 is TGTGCCAGCAGCTTAGATACAGGGGGAGGTCAGCCCCAGCATTTT. It encodes CASSLDTGGGQPQHF.

The chain uses TRBV5-1 and TRBJ2-5, with D perhaps matching TRBD2 (6 bases). The CDR3 is made up of 15 amino acids. Per germline, CDR1 SGHRS and CDR2 YFSETQ. V gave up 4 bases and J gave up 3 bases, with 16 bases separating them. CDR3 bases: TGCGCCAGCAGCCAGCGAGCGGGCGGGGAAGAGACCCAGTACTTC. The encoded protein is CASSQRAGGEETQYF.

The chain has TRBV11-3 and TRBJ2-7; TRBD1 aligns across 8 bases. J was trimmed by 3 bases and V by 2 bases; bases with no gene match: 6. The germline gives CDR1 SGHNT, CDR2 YENEEA. This CDR3 is built from 15 residues. CDR3 in DNA: TGTGCCAGCAGCTTATCGTCCGGGACAGGCTACGAGCAGTACTTC. Its protein product is CASSLSSGTGYEQYF. The whole variable domain, filled in from reference TRBV11-3 and TRBJ2-7, reads EAGVVQSPRYKIIEKKQPVAFWCNPISGHNTLYWYLQNLGQGPELLIRYENEEAVDDSQLPKDRFSAERLKGVDSTLKIQPAELGDSAVYLCASSLSSGTGYEQYFGPGTRLTVT.

V is TRBV27 and J is TRBJ2-7; tentative D call: TRBD1 (5 bases). CDR1 is MNHEY, CDR2 SMNVEV, per germline (reference sequence). This CDR3 has 14 amino acids. The V gene lost 6 bases and the J gene lost 6 bases, with 18 bases spanning the gap. As DNA, the CDR3 is TGTGCCAGCAGCTCCAGGACATTCGTCGGCGAGCAGTACTTC. It yields the protein CASSSRTFVGEQYF.

The chain uses TRBV9 and TRBJ2-3; possibly TRBD1 for D (6 bases). Trimming stripped 0 bases from V and 4 bases from J, with 9 bases between. The CDR3 loop spans 14 amino acids. Germline V gene data show CDR1 as SGDLS and CDR2 as YYNGEE. The CDR3 here is CASSVGSGADTQYF. DNA of the CDR3: TGTGCCAGCAGCGTAGGGTCAGGGGCAGATACGCAGTATTTT.